A selection of T cell receptor beta chains follows, all from one sample in a study of blood T cell repertoires in COVID-19. Assay used: immunoSEQ multiplex PCR; TCRdb lists only in-frame clones, some missing. Among about 120,000 clones, around 89% were seen once, and the ten largest hold 3.8%. Sample: peripheral blood. The receptors derive from a woman aged 60-75 years with COVID-19, enrolled during active disease. Both conserved end residues are part of each CDR3. D genes are given only for firm matches.

D gene	V gene	J gene	CDR3 length	CDR3 protein
-	TRBV9	TRBJ1-2	16	CASSVATTGPYYGYTF
-	TRBV18	TRBJ2-7	16	CASSRPPAGSSYEQYF
TRBD1	TRBV5-6	TRBJ1-5	15	CASSLYDRDSQPQHF
TRBD1	TRBV7-9	TRBJ1-4	16	CATGPTGTATNEKLFF
-	TRBV5-1	TRBJ1-1	15	CASSLAPDRPTEAFF
TRBD1	TRBV7-2	TRBJ1-2	13	CASSLGTARGYTF
TRBD2	TRBV19	TRBJ2-1	16	CASSAVPSGGYNEQFF
-	TRBV7-8	TRBJ2-6	17	CASSLGPLASGANVLTF
-	TRBV2	TRBJ1-2	12	CASSSGEYGYTF
-	TRBV19	TRBJ1-6	14	CASSITGPGSPLHF
-	TRBV5-6	TRBJ1-2	14	CASSLNGGRYGYTF